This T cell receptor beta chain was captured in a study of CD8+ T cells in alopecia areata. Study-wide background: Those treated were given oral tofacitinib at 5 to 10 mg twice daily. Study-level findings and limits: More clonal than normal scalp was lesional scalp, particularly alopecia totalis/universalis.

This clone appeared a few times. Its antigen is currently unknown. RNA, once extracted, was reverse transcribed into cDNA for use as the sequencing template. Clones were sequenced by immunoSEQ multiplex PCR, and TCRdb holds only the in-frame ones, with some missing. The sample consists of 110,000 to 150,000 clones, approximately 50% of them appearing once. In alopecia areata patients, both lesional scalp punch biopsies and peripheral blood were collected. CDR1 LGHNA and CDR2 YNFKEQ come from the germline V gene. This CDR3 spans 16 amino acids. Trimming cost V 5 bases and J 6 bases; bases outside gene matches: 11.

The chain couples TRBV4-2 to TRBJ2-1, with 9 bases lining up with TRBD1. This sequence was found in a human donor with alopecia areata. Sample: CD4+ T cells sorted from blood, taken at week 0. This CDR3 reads CASSYPRGQGSNEQFF. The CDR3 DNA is TGTGCCAGCAGCTACCCTCGGGGACAGGGCTCCAATGAGCAGTTCTTC.